This TCR beta chain was sequenced in a study of cytomegalovirus exposure and HLA in healthy donors. Germline V lookup: CDR1 LNHNV, CDR2 YYDKDF (reference sequence). The CDR3 is made up of 14 amino acids. The ends lost 0 bases at V and 5 bases at J; junction bases unmatched: 1. It was with 60 Vbeta and 13 Jbeta primers that the PCR ran. The method was immunoSEQ multiplex PCR; TCRdb's version includes in-frame clones alone and lacks a portion of them. The profile shows 110,000 to 150,000 clones, 65% to 85% of them singletons. Findings of the study overall: Later work found that TCR association rates differed between HLA loci; DRB1 had the most and HLA-C the fewest. Across donors, sequencing depth was assumed by presence/absence analyses to be roughly uniform.

As for this clone: Its matching antigen is unknown.

Sequencing was performed on PBMCs. The source is a woman between 40 and 50 years old in good health and CMV-seropositive. The chain recombines TRBV15 with TRBJ2-1; 7 bases align to TRBD2. The CDR3 spells CATSRDGGNNEQFF. CDR3 nucleotides: TGTGCCACCAGCAGAGACGGGGGGAACAATGAGCAGTTCTTC.